The 15 T cell receptor beta chains in this list originate from one sample, sequenced in a study of metastatic and nonmetastatic thyroid tumors. TCRdb re-called clones via MiXCR from the PCR reads. The table includes over 14,000 clones, 24% detected once. Before thyroid surgery, none of the patients had received any treatment. The specimen was tumor tissue. These receptors were taken from a female donor with papillary thyroid cancer or a benign thyroid nodule (not recorded which). Some clones in this sample may be carry-over from other donors' samples.

This clone is labeled medium-sized. The V gene is TRBV20-1, the J gene TRBJ1-5; the D gene is possibly TRBD1 (6 bases). Deletions cut 6 bases from V and 5 bases from J, with 14 bases between. Germline loops: CDR1 DFQATT, CDR2 SNEGSKA (reference sequence). The CDR3 contains 13 residues. CDR3 amino acids: CSAAIGGDQPQHF. The CDR3 nucleotides are TGCAGTGCCGCAATAGGGGGAGATCAGCCCCAGCATTTT.

By frequency in the sample, this clone is medium-sized. The chain combines TRBV27 with TRBJ1-2; possibly TRBD1 for D (5 bases). Between the trimmed V and J ends, which lost 0 bases and 8 bases, there was a span of 16 bases. Germline V gives CDR1 MNHEY, CDR2 SMNVEV (reference sequence). The CDR3 is made up of 15 amino acids. The CDR3 here is CASSLSDSPERGYTF. The CDR3 DNA reads as TGTGCCAGCAGTTTATCCGACAGCCCAGAGAGGGGCTACACCTTC.

This clone has ten or more counts. This chain links TRBV19 with TRBJ1-4, with a weak D call TRBD1 (5 bases). Germline CDR1 reads LNHDA; CDR2 reads SQIVND (reference sequence). This CDR3 is built from 14 residues. Trimming took 7 bases from V and 8 from J, leaving 17 bases between them. The CDR3 nucleotides are TGTGCCAGTATGGGGGGGATAAGTCGGGAAAAACTGTTTTTT. This encodes CASMGGISREKLFF.

V usage is TRBV20-1 and J usage is TRBJ2-7; TRBD1 agrees at 8 bases. With V trimmed by 3 bases and J by 4 bases, 8 bases remained unmatched. The CDR3 loop spans 14 amino acids. Germline V gives CDR1 DFQATT, CDR2 SNEGSKA (reference sequence). CDR3 sequence: CSARPDRATYEQYF. The DNA of the CDR3 is TGCAGTGCTAGGCCGGACAGGGCTACGTACGAGCAGTACTTC.

This clone has a handful of counts. At one of its ends the junction is not consistent with the germline gene, which may arise from a read error. J is TRBJ2-7 and V is TRBV28; D is undetermined. The CDR3 consists of 13 residues. CDR1 and CDR2 from the germline V gene are MDHEN and SYDVKM. The CDR3 nucleotides are TGTCCCAGCAGACCTTACAGTTTAGCCGAGCAGTACTTC. Translated: CPSRPYSLAEQYF.

Many counts were recorded for this clone. CDR3: CASSLPGSPLHF. CDR3 nucleotide sequence: TGTGCCAGCAGCCTACCGGGGTCACCCCTCCACTTT. J is TRBJ1-6 and V is TRBV7-9; no clear D gene. Germline CDR1 reads SEHNR; CDR2 reads FQNEAQ (reference sequence). V was pared by 5 bases and J by 10 bases, with 9 bases between. The CDR3 length is 12 residues.

Only one count was recorded for this clone. J is TRBJ1-5 and V is TRBV20-1; D is uncertain. Trimming took off 5 bases at V and 2 bases at J, with 13 bases between the two ends. Germline V gene data show CDR1 as DFQATT and CDR2 as SNEGSKA (reference sequence). The CDR3 is 14 residues long. In DNA form, the CDR3 reads TGCAGTGCTTTGGGCATGACGTGCAATCAGCCCCAGCATTTT. Translation gives CSALGMTCNQPQHF.

This clone was seen ten or more times. The rearrangement joins TRBV10-3 to TRBJ1-1, with D possibly TRBD1 on 6 matching bases. Germline V gene sequence: CDR1 ENHRY, CDR2 SYGVKD. Trimming removed 5 bases at V and 0 bases at J, with 16 bases between. This CDR3 spans 16 amino acids. CDR3 loop: CAISPGHRLMNTEAFF. DNA for the CDR3: TGTGCCATCAGTCCGGGACACCGACTCATGAACACTGAAGCTTTCTTT.

This clone was seen at least ten times. V usage is TRBV30 and J usage is TRBJ1-3; the match to TRBD1 covers 7 bases. Germline V gives CDR1 GTSNPN, CDR2 SVGIG (reference sequence). The CDR3 totals 15 residues. Unmatched junction bases numbered 2, after V lost 0 bases and J lost 0 bases. The CDR3 nucleotides are TGTGCCTGGAGTGTAGGGGACAGCTCTGGAAACACCATATATTTT. Translated: CAWSVGDSSGNTIYF.

This rearrangement joins TRBV7-9 to TRBJ2-2, with 11 bases fitting TRBD2. Trimming cost V 5 bases and J 5 bases; bases outside gene matches: 4. The CDR3 has 15 amino acids. Looked up from germline, CDR1 is SEHNR and CDR2 is FQNEAQ (reference sequence). This CDR3 is CASSPTSGKTGELFF. The CDR3 DNA reads as TGTGCCAGCAGCCCGACTAGCGGGAAAACCGGGGAGCTGTTTTTT.

The rearrangement joins TRBV3-1 to TRBJ2-7, with 8 bases identical to TRBD1. V lost 8 bases and J lost 3; bases outside the gene matches: 6. Germline V gene sequence: CDR1 LGHDT, CDR2 YNNKEL (reference sequence). The length of the CDR3 is 13 residues. CDR3 residues: CASSITGGYEQYF. DNA for the CDR3: TGTGCCAGCTCCATCACAGGGGGCTACGAGCAGTACTTC.

This sequence joins TRBV19 and TRBJ2-4; the match to TRBD1 covers 8 bases. CDR1 is LNHDA and CDR2 is SQIVND in the germline V gene (reference sequence). The ends lost 5 bases at V and 0 bases at J; junction bases unmatched: 3. This CDR3 contains 15 residues. The CDR3 nucleotides are TGTGCCAGTAGTGCCGACAGGGGAGCCAAAAACATTCAGTACTTC. This sequence encodes CASSADRGAKNIQYF.

In this sample, this clone turned up once. This chain links TRBV2 with TRBJ2-3; D might be TRBD2 (6 bases). Germline CDR1 reads SNHLY; CDR2 reads FYNNEI. Trimming shortened V by 6 bases and J by 3 bases, and 22 bases separated the two germline ends. The CDR3 is 17 residues long. The CDR3 DNA sequence: TGTGCCAGCAGGACGACTTGGACGGCGGGAACAACAGATACGCAGTATTTT. It codes for CASRTTWTAGTTDTQYF. Full variable domain (remainder filled in from reference TRBV2 and TRBJ2-3): EPEVTQTPSHQVTQMGQEVILRCVPISNHLYFYWYRQILGQKVEFLVSFYNNEISEKSEIFDDQFSVERPDGSNFTLKIRSTKLEDSAMYFCASRTTWTAGTTDTQYFGPGTRLTVL.

The chain couples TRBV20-1 to TRBJ1-2, with D unclear. V gave up 0 bases and J gave up 9 bases, with 14 bases separating them. Germline values: CDR1 DFQATT, CDR2 SNEGSKA (reference sequence). This CDR3 is built from 13 residues. For the CDR3, the DNA is TGCAGTGCTAGAGATCGTGAGACCCTATGCTACACCTTC. Protein: CSARDRETLCYTF.

This clone was counted ten times or more. This chain links TRBV20-1 with TRBJ2-1, with D perhaps TRBD1 or TRBD2 (5 bases each). The CDR3 has 15 residues. The germline V gene encodes CDR1 DFQATT and CDR2 SNEGSKA (reference sequence). V was trimmed by 1 base and J by 4 bases, leaving 14 bases between them. In nucleotides, the CDR3 is TGCAGTGCTAGAGTCTTACTGGGACCATACAATGAGCAGTTCTTC. Protein: CSARVLLGPYNEQFF.